These 20 T cell receptor beta chains originate from one sample sequenced in a study of shared clonotypes between healthy human individuals. Sequencing used immunoSEQ multiplex PCR; TCRdb keeps in-frame clones, though not all of them. Of more than 1,200,000 clones in the sample, around 98.5% were seen once. Material for sequencing was naive CD4+ T cells sorted from blood. Stated subset: CD45RA+ positively selected. The receptors shown here come from a young man in good health.

The chain is built from TRBV7-9 and TRBJ2-7, with 8 bases aligning to TRBD2. This CDR3 comprises 15 residues. In germline, CDR1 is SEHNR, CDR2 FQNEAQ (reference sequence). V dropped 1 base and J dropped 3; count of bases not matched to a gene: 5. The CDR3 nucleotides are TGTGCCAGCAGCTTAGAGGGACTAGAAGGCTACGAGCAGTACTTC. It translates to CASSLEGLEGYEQYF.

The chain uses TRBV27 and TRBJ1-5, with 7 bases identical to TRBD1. V lost 6 bases to trimming and J lost 6 bases; unmatched junction nucleotides: 5. Germline V gene sequence: CDR1 MNHEY, CDR2 SMNVEV (reference sequence). The CDR3 is 13 residues long. The CDR3 sequence: CASRTGLGQPQHF. Written as DNA, the CDR3 is TGTGCCAGCAGGACAGGGCTCGGTCAGCCCCAGCATTTT.

This rearrangement joins TRBV2 to TRBJ2-2; 7 bases line up with TRBD1. J was trimmed by 5 bases and V by 6 bases; bases with no gene match: 3. The CDR3 runs 13 residues. Germline CDR1 reads SNHLY; CDR2 reads FYNNEI. CDR3 nucleotides: TGTGCCAGCAGGGTACAGGGGACCGGGGAGCTGTTTTTT. Protein: CASRVQGTGELFF.

This rearrangement joins TRBV6-1 to TRBJ2-2, with D maybe TRBD1 (6 bases). The CDR3 is 15 amino acids. Germline assignment: CDR1 MNHNS and CDR2 SASEGT. Trimming shortened V by 6 bases and J by 0 bases, and 11 bases separated the two germline ends. The CDR3 loop reads CASSPGTTNTGELFF. The CDR3 DNA follows: TGTGCCAGCAGCCCCGGGACAACGAACACCGGGGAGCTGTTTTTT.

The chain has TRBV5-1 and TRBJ2-2, with 7 bases identical to TRBD1. Germline values: CDR1 SGHRS, CDR2 YFSETQ. V lost 4 bases, J lost 1 base, and 7 bases stayed unmatched. The CDR3 sequence is 16 residues long. The DNA of the CDR3 is TGCGCCAGCAGCCCGACGCGGACAGGGAACACCGGGGAGCTGTTTTTT. It encodes CASSPTRTGNTGELFF.

The CDR3 DNA is TGTGCCAGCAGTTTGGTGGACCGGTCCTACGAGCAGTACTTC. Its translation is CASSLVDRSYEQYF. V is TRBV28 and J is TRBJ2-7, with D hard to call. The V gene lost 3 bases and the J gene lost 1 base, with 10 bases spanning the gap. The CDR3 length is 14 residues. Per germline, CDR1 MDHEN and CDR2 SYDVKM.

This chain joins TRBV6-6 and TRBJ1-2; the D gene is possibly TRBD1 (6 bases). The CDR3 is 14 amino acids. CDR1 is MNHNY, CDR2 SVGAGI, per germline (reference sequence). Trimming pared 5 bases from V and 4 bases from J, leaving 14 bases between. CDR3 residues: CASSLSGTSYGYTF. In DNA, the CDR3 is TGTGCCAGCAGTCTGAGCGGGACATCCTATGGCTACACCTTC.

The J gene is TRBJ1-4, the V gene TRBV27; tentative D call: TRBD1 (6 bases). CDR3 length: 14 amino acids. Germline assignment: CDR1 MNHEY and CDR2 SMNVEV (reference sequence). V dropped 4 bases and J dropped 5 bases, with 11 bases sitting between them. CDR3 in amino acids: CASSSYQGNEKLFF. The CDR3 DNA follows: TGTGCCAGCAGTTCGTACCAGGGGAATGAAAAACTGTTTTTT.

The chain uses TRBV28 and TRBJ1-5; perhaps TRBD1 as D (5 bases). The CDR3 is made up of 17 amino acids. Germline assignment: CDR1 MDHEN and CDR2 SYDVKM. V lost 1 base and J lost 6, with 19 bases in between. The CDR3 sequence is CASSLSPGIHFVQPQHF. The CDR3 DNA is TGTGCCAGCAGTTTATCTCCAGGGATTCACTTCGTTCAGCCCCAGCATTTT.

The V and J genes are TRBV9 and TRBJ1-1; the D gene is possibly TRBD1 (5 bases). The CDR3 consists of 16 residues. Trimming cost V 0 bases and J 1 base, with 13 bases left between them. Germline V gives CDR1 SGDLS, CDR2 YYNGEE. The CDR3 spells CASSVATGRTNTEAFF. The CDR3 DNA reads as TGTGCCAGCAGCGTAGCAACGGGGCGGACGAACACTGAAGCTTTCTTT.

The chain joins TRBV5-5 to TRBJ2-3; no firm D call. Trimming left V 4 bases short and J 4 bases short, with 16 bases between. CDR3 length: 15 amino acids. In germline, CDR1 is SGHKS, CDR2 YYEKEE (reference sequence). The CDR3 nucleotides read TGTGCCAGCAGCGGACGGTTCGAGCTTGCAGATACGCAGTATTTT. Translated, it gives CASSGRFELADTQYF.

The chain recombines TRBV7-9 with TRBJ2-5; no firm D call. The CDR3 covers 15 residues. Germline loops: CDR1 SEHNR, CDR2 FQNEAQ (reference sequence). The V end lost 4 bases, the J end lost 1 base, and 13 bases lay between the germline ends. The DNA for the CDR3 is TGTGCCAGCAGCTCTCGGCCAGGAGTCCAAGAGACCCAGTACTTC. This encodes CASSSRPGVQETQYF.

CDR3 residues: CASSSILGVLTYNEQFF. CDR3 DNA: TGTGCCAGCAGCTCCATACTTGGGGTTCTCACCTACAATGAGCAGTTCTTC. This chain connects TRBV11-2 to TRBJ2-1; D is unclear. Germline V CDR1 and CDR2: SGHAT, FQNNGV. The CDR3 covers 17 residues. V was cut by 4 bases and J by 2 bases, with 18 bases left in between.

This CDR3 is CASSEGLADNEQFF. The CDR3 DNA is TGTGCCAGCAGCGAGGGACTAGCGGACAATGAGCAGTTCTTC. The rearrangement joins TRBV5-6 to TRBJ2-1, with TRBD2 matching over 11 bases. The ends lost 4 bases at V and 5 bases at J; junction bases unmatched: 2. The CDR3 sequence is 14 residues long. CDR1 and CDR2 from the germline V gene are SGHDT and YYEEEE. Using reference TRBV5-6 and TRBJ2-1 for the parts outside the CDR3, the full variable domain is DAGVTQSPTHLIKTRGQQVTLRCSPKSGHDTVSWYQQALGQGPQFIFQYYEEEERQRGNFPDRFSGHQFPNYSSELNVNALLLGDSALYLCASSEGLADNEQFFGPGTRLTVL.

CDR3 amino acids: CAWSVQGNHYGYTF. The CDR3 DNA sequence: TGTGCCTGGAGTGTTCAAGGGAATCACTATGGCTACACCTTC. The chain has TRBV30 and TRBJ1-2; no clear D. V was pared by 0 bases and J by 3 bases, with 11 bases between. The V gene's germline CDR1 is GTSNPN and CDR2 SVGIG (reference sequence). There are 14 residues in the CDR3.

This chain connects TRBV10-3 to TRBJ1-5; D remains ambiguous. This CDR3 has 15 amino acids. The germline gives CDR1 ENHRY, CDR2 SYGVKD. V lost 0 bases to trimming and J lost 3 bases, with 9 bases between them. Here the CDR3 DNA reads TGTGCCATCAGTGAGTCAGGGCGGATCAATCAGCCCCAGCATTTT. This gives the protein CAISESGRINQPQHF.

The chain links TRBV5-1 to TRBJ2-1; D possibly corresponds to TRBD1 (5 bases). CDR1 SGHRS and CDR2 YFSETQ come from the germline V gene. Trimming removed 5 bases at V and 0 bases at J, with 6 bases between. The CDR3 covers 13 residues. CDR3 DNA sequence: TGCGCCAGCAGGACAGACTCCTACAATGAGCAGTTCTTC. Its protein is CASRTDSYNEQFF.

This clone was observed once. The chain employs TRBV18 and TRBJ2-7, with D tentatively TRBD2 (5 bases). Between the trimmed V and J ends, which lost 5 bases and 3 bases, there was a span of 17 bases. Germline CDR1 and CDR2: KGHSH and LQKENI. The CDR3 totals 15 residues. CDR3 in amino acids: CASSKPGGSGYEQYF. DNA for the CDR3: TGTGCCAGCTCAAAGCCAGGTGGGAGCGGCTACGAGCAGTACTTC.

The sample holds one count of this clone. The chain uses TRBV7-9 and TRBJ2-5; TRBD1 might be the D (7 bases). Germline CDR1 SEHNR, CDR2 FQNEAQ (reference sequence). The CDR3 extends over 15 amino acids. The V end was cut by 7 bases, the J end by 2 bases, with 17 bases between. The CDR3 DNA is TGTGCCAGCACAAAGTGGAGGGGGCGTCAAGAGACCCAGTACTTC. Translation: CASTKWRGRQETQYF. The entire variable domain, with the rest obtained from reference TRBV7-9 and TRBJ2-5, is as follows: DTGVSQNPRHKITKRGQNVTFRCDPISEHNRLYWYRQTLGQGPEFLTYFQNEAQLEKSRLLSDRFSAERPKGSFSTLEIQRTEQGDSAMYLCASTKWRGRQETQYFGPGTRLLVL.

The table lists this clone with a count of one. The rearrangement joins TRBV5-4 to TRBJ2-1, with 10 positions matching TRBD2. The V segment lost 3 bases and the J segment 3 bases; nucleotides outside the gene matches: 6. CDR1 is SGHNT and CDR2 is YYREEE in the germline V gene (reference sequence). This CDR3 is 16 amino acids long. The CDR3 here is CASSWGLAGVYNEQFF. The CDR3 bases are TGTGCCAGCAGCTGGGGGCTAGCGGGAGTCTACAATGAGCAGTTCTTC.